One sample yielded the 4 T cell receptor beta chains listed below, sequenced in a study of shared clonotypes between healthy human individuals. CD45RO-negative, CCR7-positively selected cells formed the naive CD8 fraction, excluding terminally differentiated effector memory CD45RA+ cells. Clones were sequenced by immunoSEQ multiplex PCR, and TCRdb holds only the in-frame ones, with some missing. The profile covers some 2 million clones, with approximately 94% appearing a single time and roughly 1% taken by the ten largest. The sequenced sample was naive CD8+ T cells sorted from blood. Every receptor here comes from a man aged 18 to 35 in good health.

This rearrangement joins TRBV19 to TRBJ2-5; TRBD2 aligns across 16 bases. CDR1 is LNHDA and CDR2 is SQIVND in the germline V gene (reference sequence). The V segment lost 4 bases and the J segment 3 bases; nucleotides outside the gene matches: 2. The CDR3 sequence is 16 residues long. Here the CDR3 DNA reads TGTGCCAGTAGTAGGGGGACTAGCGGGAGGGAAGAGACCCAGTACTTC. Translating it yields CASSRGTSGREETQYF.

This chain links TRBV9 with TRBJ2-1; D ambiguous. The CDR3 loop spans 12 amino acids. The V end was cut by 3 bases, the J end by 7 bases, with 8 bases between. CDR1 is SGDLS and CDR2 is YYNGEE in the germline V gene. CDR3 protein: CASSDTNNEQFF. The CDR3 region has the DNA TGTGCCAGCAGCGACACGAATAATGAGCAGTTCTTC.

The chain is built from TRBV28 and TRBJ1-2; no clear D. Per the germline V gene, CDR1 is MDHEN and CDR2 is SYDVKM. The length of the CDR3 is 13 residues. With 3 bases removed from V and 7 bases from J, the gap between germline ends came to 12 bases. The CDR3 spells CASSLVRSSGYTF. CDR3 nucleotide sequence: TGTGCCAGCAGTTTGGTGAGGAGTTCTGGCTACACCTTC.

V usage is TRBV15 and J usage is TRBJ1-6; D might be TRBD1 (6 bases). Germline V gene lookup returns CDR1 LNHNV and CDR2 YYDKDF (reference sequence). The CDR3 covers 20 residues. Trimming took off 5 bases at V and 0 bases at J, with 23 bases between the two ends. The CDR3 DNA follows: TGTGCCACCAGCCTTTCGGACGGGCTACTCAGGGGCTCCTATAATTCACCCCTCCACTTT. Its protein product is CATSLSDGLLRGSYNSPLHF.